This T cell receptor (beta chain) stems from a study of technical replicates of blood from several donors. TCRdb's copy holds only in-frame clones and misses some; the assay was immunoSEQ multiplex PCR. The table records 65,000 to 80,000 clones, around 92% of them present only once. V lost 2 bases, J lost 5 bases, and 8 bases stayed unmatched. The CDR3 sequence is 16 residues long. Germline V lookup: CDR1 MNHEY, CDR2 SVGAGI. The chain carries TRBV6-5 and TRBJ2-3, with 9 positions matching TRBD2. Sequenced: T cells isolated from PBMCs. The receptor was isolated from a human donor in good health. The CDR3 bases are TGTGCCAGCAGTTACGGCGTAGCGGGAGTTGAAGATACGCAGTATTTT. It encodes CASSYGVAGVEDTQYF.